This TCR beta chain appears in the sequencing data of a study of T cells in Graves' hyperthyroidism and ophthalmopathy. Study-level background: Before treatment of any kind, peripheral blood was taken at initial diagnosis. The study, taken as a whole, reports: Most thyroid clonotypes with frequency above 0.001 were detected in blood.

RNA transcripts were the template for amplifying TCR beta CDR3 regions. Primed by the HTBI set, a first-round RT-PCR was run on the TCR CDR3. TCRdb processed the multiplex PCR reads anew with MiXCR; each CDR3 protein has one entry. Among some 760,000 distinct CDR3 sequences listed, about 14% were seen once. The CDR3 covers 15 residues. Trimming at V came to 0 bases and at J to 5 bases, leaving 6 bases not matched to a gene. Germline V gene data show CDR1 as DFQATT and CDR2 as SNEGSKA (reference sequence). Clinical symptoms, serum thyroxine, TRAb, thyroid ultrasound and orbital computed tomography informed diagnoses. It was 10 ml of fresh peripheral blood that supplied the PBMCs. This clonotype has a count of ten or more. What it binds is unknown.

The sequencing sample was made of blood. This chain joins TRBV20-1 and TRBJ2-7; the match to TRBD2 covers 11 bases. The TCR comes from a woman aged 18 to 35 with Graves' hyperthyroidism. The CDR3 nucleotides are TGCAGTGCTAGAGAAATGACTAGCGGGATCAACGAGCAGTACTTC. This translates into CSAREMTSGINEQYF.